Sequencing of this T cell receptor beta chain was carried out in a study of OX40 agonist ivuxolimab in advanced cancers. Looking at the study overall: Partial responses were recorded for three patients, including one with hepatocellular carcinoma and two with cutaneous melanoma.

V lost 3 bases, J lost 10 bases, and 7 bases stayed unmatched. The CDR3 sequence is 14 residues long. Per the germline V gene, CDR1 is LNHNV and CDR2 is YYDKDF (reference sequence). Here immunoSEQ multiplex PCR was the method, and the copy in TCRdb shows in-frame clones only, minus some. The profile shows under 100,000 clones, roughly 84% of them singletons. The sequenced sample was CD4+ or CD8+ T cells sorted from blood, obtained in a trial of the OX40 agonist ivuxolimab. This sequence was found in an adult with an advanced solid tumor such as melanoma, head and neck, liver or kidney cancer. The chain uses TRBV15 and TRBJ2-1; 9 bases map to TRBD1. CDR3 protein: CATSRSGQGVEQFF. CDR3 nucleotide sequence: TGTGCCACCAGCAGGTCGGGACAGGGAGTAGAGCAGTTCTTC.